This T cell receptor (beta chain) is drawn from a study of Ad26.COV2.S vaccination and SARS-CoV-2 variants. Study information: Participants got Ad26.COV2.S intramuscularly, once or twice 56 days apart.

Treatment in this sample: some 20 received Ad26.COV2.S at low or high dose, single or two shots; 5 received placebo; per-sample allocation not given. Sampling occurred on day 63 after the first vaccine or placebo injection. The data were produced by immunoSEQ multiplex PCR, yet TCRdb's version contains in-frame clones alone and is incomplete. The sample carries about 350,000 clones, 80% to 90% recorded once. The sample here was peripheral blood, taken in a trial of Ad26.COV2.S vaccine versus placebo. This sequence originates from a person aged 18-65 years who received the Ad26.COV2.S COVID-19 vaccine or a placebo.

CDR3 sequence (DNA): TGTGCCACCAGTGTCGCGGGGACTAGCGGGAGTAATGAGCAGTTCTTC. It specifies CATSVAGTSGSNEQFF. The rearrangement joins TRBV24-1 to TRBJ2-1; TRBD2 matches at 14 bases. This CDR3 has 16 amino acids. Trimming took 5 bases from V and 7 from J; bases not matched to a gene: 6. Germline V gives CDR1 KGHDR, CDR2 SFDVKD.